This T cell receptor beta chain came from a study of PD-L1 blockade in urothelial cancer. Study as a whole: Starting in about 2014, patients were given atezolizumab (1,200 mg intravenously every 3 weeks). Peripheral blood specimens exhibited a median yield of approximately 150,000 T cells.

Every PCR received spiked-in synthetic TCR analog templates. Libraries were prepared by immunoSEQ multiplex PCR; TCRdb keeps only in-frame clonotypes and omits some of them. There are 75,000 to 100,000 clones in the sample; around four fifths occur only once, and 8.4% lies in the top ten. Germline assignment: CDR1 SNHLY and CDR2 FYNNEI. V shed 3 bases, J shed 3 bases, and the junction held 2 bases outside the gene matches. The CDR3 totals 14 residues. Documented time point: peripheral blood 6 weeks after treatment start. The chain joins TRBV2 to TRBJ2-7, with 10 bases identical to TRBD1. This clonotype originated in a man aged 70 or older with urothelial cancer. The sample here was PBMCs, taken around atezolizumab (anti-PD-L1) treatment. The CDR3 nucleotides are TGTGCCAGCAGTGATCGGGACAGGGGCTACGAGCAGTACTTC. Residues: CASSDRDRGYEQYF.